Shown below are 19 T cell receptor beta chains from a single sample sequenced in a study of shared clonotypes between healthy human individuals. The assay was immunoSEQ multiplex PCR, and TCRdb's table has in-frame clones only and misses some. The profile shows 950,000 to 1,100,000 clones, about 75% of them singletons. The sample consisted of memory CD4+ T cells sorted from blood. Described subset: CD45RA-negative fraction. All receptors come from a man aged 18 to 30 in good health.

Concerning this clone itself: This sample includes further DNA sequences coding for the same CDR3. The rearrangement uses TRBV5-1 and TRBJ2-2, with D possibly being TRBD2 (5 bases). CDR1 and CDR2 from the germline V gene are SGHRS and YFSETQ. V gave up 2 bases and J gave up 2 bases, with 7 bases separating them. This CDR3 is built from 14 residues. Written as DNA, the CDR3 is TGCGCCAGCAGCTTCCGGGGAAACACCGGGGAGCTGTTTTTT. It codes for CASSFRGNTGELFF.

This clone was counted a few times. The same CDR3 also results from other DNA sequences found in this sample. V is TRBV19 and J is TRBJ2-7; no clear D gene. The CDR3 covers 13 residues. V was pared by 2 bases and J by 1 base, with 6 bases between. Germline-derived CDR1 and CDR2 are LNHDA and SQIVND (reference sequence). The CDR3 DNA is TGTGCCAGTAGTATACAGTCTTCCTACGAGCAGTACTTC. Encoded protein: CASSIQSSYEQYF.

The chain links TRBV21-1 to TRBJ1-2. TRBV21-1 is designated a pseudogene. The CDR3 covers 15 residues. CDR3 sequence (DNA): TGTGCCAGCAGCAAAGAGCCAAGGCCTAACTATGGCTACACCTTC. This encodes CASSKEPRPNYGYTF.

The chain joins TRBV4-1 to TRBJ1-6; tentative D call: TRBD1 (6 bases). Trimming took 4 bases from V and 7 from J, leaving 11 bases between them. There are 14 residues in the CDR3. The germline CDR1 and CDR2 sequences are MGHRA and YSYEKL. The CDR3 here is CASSPRGGNSPLHF. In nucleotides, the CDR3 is TGCGCCAGCAGCCCCAGAGGGGGGAATTCACCCCTCCACTTT.

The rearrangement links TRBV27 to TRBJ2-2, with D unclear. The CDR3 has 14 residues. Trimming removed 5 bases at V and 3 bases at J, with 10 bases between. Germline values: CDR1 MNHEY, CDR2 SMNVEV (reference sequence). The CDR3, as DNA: TGTGCCAGCAGTCTAGGGATTTACACCGGGGAGCTGTTTTTT. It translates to CASSLGIYTGELFF.

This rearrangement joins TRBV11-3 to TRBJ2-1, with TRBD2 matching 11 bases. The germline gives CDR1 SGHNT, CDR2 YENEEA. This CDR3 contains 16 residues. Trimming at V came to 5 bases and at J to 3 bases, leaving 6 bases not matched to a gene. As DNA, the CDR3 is TGTGCCAGCAGCCACGGACTAGCGGGCCTCTACAATGAGCAGTTCTTC. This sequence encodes CASSHGLAGLYNEQFF.

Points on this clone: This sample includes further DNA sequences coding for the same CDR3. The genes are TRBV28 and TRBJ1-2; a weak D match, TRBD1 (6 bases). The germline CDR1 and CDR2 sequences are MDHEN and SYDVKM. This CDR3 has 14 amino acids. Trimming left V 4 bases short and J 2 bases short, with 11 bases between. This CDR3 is CASSSRTGNYGYTF. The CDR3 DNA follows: TGTGCCAGCAGTTCTCGAACAGGGAACTATGGCTACACCTTC.

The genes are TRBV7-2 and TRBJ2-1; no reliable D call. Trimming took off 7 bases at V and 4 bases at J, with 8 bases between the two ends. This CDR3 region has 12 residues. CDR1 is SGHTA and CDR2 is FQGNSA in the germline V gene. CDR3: CASTIGYNEQFF. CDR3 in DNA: TGTGCCAGCACCATAGGGTACAATGAGCAGTTCTTC.

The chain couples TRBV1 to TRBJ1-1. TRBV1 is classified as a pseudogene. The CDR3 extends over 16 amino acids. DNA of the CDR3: TGCACCAGCAGCCAAGATCACCCTCGCAGACCACCTGGAGCTTTCTTT. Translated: CTSSQDHPRRPPGAFF.

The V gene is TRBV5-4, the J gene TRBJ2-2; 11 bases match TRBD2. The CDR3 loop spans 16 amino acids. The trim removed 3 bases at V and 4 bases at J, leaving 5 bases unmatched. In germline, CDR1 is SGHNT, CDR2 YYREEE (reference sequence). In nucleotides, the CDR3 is TGTGCCAGCAGCTCCACTAGCGGGAGTATCACCGGGGAGCTGTTTTTT. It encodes CASSSTSGSITGELFF.

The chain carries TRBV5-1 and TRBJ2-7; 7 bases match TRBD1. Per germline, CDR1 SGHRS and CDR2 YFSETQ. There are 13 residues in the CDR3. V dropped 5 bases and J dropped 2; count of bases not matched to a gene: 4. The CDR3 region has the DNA TGCGCCAGCAGGACCGGGACAGCCTACGAGCAGTACTTC. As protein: CASRTGTAYEQYF. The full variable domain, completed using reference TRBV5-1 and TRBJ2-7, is KAGVTQTPRYLIKTRGQQVTLSCSPISGHRSVSWYQQTPGQGLQFLFEYFSETQRNKGNFPGRFSGRQFSNSRSEMNVSTLELGDSALYLCASRTGTAYEQYFGPGTRLTVT.

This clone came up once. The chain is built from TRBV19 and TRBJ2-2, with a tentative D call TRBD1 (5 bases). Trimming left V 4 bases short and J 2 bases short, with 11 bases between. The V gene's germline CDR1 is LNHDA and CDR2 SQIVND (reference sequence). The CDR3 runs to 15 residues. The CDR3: CASSRADRNTGELFF. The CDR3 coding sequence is TGTGCCAGTAGTAGGGCTGACAGAAACACCGGGGAGCTGTTTTTT.

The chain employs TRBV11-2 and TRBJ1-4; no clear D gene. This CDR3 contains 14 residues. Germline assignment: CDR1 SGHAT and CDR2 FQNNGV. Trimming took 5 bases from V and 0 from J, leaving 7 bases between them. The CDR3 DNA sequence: TGTGCCAGCAGCCATCTTGCAACTAATGAAAAACTGTTTTTT. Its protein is CASSHLATNEKLFF.

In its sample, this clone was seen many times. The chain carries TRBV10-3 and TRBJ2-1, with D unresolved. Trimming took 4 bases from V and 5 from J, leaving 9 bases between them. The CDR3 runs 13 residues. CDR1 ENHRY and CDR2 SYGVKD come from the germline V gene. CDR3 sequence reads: CAISGGFDNEQFF. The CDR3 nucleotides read TGTGCCATCAGTGGGGGATTCGACAATGAGCAGTTCTTC.

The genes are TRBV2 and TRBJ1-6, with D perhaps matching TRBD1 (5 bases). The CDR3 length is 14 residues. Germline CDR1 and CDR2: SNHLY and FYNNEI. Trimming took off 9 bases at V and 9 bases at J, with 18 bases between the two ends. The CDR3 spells CASQGGLVSSPLHF. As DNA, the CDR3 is TGTGCCAGTCAGGGTGGCCTGGTGAGTTCACCCCTCCACTTT.

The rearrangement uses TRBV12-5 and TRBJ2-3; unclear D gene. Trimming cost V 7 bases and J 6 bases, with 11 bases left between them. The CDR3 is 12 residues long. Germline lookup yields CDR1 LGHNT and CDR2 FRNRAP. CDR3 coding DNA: TGTGCTAGTGCCCCCCCTCGGGATACGCAGTATTTT. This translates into CASAPPRDTQYF.

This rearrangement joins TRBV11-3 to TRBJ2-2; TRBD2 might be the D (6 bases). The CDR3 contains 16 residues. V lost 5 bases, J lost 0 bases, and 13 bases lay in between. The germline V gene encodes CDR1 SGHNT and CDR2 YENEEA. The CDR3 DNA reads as TGTGCCAGCAGCCACCTAGGAGGGACGAACACCGGGGAGCTGTTTTTT. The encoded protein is CASSHLGGTNTGELFF.

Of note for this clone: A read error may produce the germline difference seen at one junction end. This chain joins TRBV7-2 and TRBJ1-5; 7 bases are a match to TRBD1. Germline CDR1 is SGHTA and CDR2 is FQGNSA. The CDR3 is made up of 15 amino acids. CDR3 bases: TGTGCCAGCAGCGTAGCGGGACAGAGCAATCAGCCCCAGCATTTT. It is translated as CASSVAGQSNQPQHF.

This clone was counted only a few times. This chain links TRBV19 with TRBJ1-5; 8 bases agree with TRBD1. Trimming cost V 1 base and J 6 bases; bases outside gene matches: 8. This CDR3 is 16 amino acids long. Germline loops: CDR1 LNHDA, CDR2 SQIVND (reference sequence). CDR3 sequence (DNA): TGTGCCAGTAGTATAGTCGCAGGGGGCTTGGGTCAGCCCCAGCATTTT. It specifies CASSIVAGGLGQPQHF.